This T cell receptor (beta chain) was found in a study of shared clonotypes between healthy human individuals. Study overall: Donors consisted of a couple of women and a few men between 18 and 49.

This clone was picked up many times. Samples left unsorted employed about 100 million PBMCs for genomic DNA. The CDR3 consists of 13 residues. Per germline, CDR1 MRHNA and CDR2 SNTAGT. V gave up 6 bases and J gave up 4 bases, with 10 bases separating them. For every subset, genomic DNA was evenly distributed across several immunoSEQ plates. Around 300 ng DNA, tens of thousands of T cell genomes, went into unsorted PBMC replicate PCRs. Sequencing used immunoSEQ multiplex PCR; TCRdb keeps in-frame clones, though not all of them. The data show about 480,000 clones, with 79% seen just once and approximately 13% held by the top ten.

The chain couples TRBV6-4 to TRBJ2-1; D might be TRBD2 (6 bases). The sequence came from a woman aged 40 to 55 in good health. Some clones in this sample may be carry-over from other donors' samples. Material: PBMCs. Here the CDR3 reads CASSPGEYNEQFF. In nucleotides, the CDR3 is TGTGCCAGCAGCCCGGGAGAGTACAATGAGCAGTTCTTC.